Only a few counts were recorded for the clone carrying this T cell receptor beta chain. The antigen is unknown. The CDR3 loop spans 14 amino acids. The junction had 10 bases not matched to a gene; V was cut back by 7 bases and J by 5 bases. This sample was included in a study of blood T cells in healthy people across ages. The use of a sample-barcoded 5' primer and a J-beta primer mix characterized a second PCR of roughly 7 to 12 cycles. One entry per CDR3 protein results from TCRdb running MiXCR on the 5' RACE reads. This table holds about 1.7 million distinct CDR3 sequences, 25% to 30% found once. Whole-study findings and limits: As age increased, TCR beta diversity per million T cells fell in a roughly linear fashion.

The rearrangement joins TRBV12-3 or TRBV12-4 to TRBJ1-1; TRBD1 matches 7 bases. This receptor was taken from a woman aged 25 to 39 in good health. Sequencing was performed on blood. The CDR3 sequence: CASTPQAGGTEAFF. CDR3 DNA sequence: TGTGCCAGCACCCCTCAGGCAGGGGGAACTGAAGCTTTCTTT.